The entry below describes one T cell receptor (beta chain). Trimming took off 9 bases at V and 4 bases at J, with 16 bases between the two ends. The CDR3 consists of 15 residues. Germline V gene lookup returns CDR1 MNHNS and CDR2 SASEGT. The data were obtained in a study of long-term antiretroviral therapy in people with HIV. The immunoSEQ assay was v3.0, run at survey level. The protocol was immunoSEQ multiplex PCR, while the TCRdb copy is restricted to in-frame clones and leaves out a portion. The sample lists 20,000 to 25,000 clones; roughly 79% were seen once. The source is a woman aged 35 to 49 with HIV. This sequence joins TRBV6-1 and TRBJ2-6; D uncertain. Specimen: unsorted PBMCs, collected 1.1 years before starting antiretroviral therapy. As DNA, the CDR3 is TGTGCCAGTCAAACCGGACGAATGGGGGCCAACGTCCTGACTTTC. Translated: CASQTGRMGANVLTF.